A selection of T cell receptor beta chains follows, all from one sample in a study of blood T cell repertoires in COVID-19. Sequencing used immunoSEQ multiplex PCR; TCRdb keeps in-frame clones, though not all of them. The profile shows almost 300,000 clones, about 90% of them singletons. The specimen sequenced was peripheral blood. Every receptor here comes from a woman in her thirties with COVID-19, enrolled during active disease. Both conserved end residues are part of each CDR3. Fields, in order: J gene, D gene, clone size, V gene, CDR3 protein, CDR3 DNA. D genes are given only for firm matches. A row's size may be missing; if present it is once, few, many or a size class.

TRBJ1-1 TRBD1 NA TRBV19 CASSWDSNTEAFF TGTGCCAGTAGTTGGGACAGTAACACTGAAGCTTTCTTT
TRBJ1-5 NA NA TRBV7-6 CASSNLQGLAQHF TGTGCCAGCAGCAACCTTCAGGGTTTGGCCCAGCATTTT
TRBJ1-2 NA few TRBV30 CAWSVTVEAVSNYGYTF TGTGCCTGGAGTGTAACGGTCGAGGCAGTCTCTAACTATGGCTACACCTTC
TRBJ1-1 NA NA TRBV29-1 CSVGRRLLNTEAFF TGCAGCGTCGGGAGGCGGTTATTGAACACTGAAGCTTTCTTT
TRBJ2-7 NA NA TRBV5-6 CASSFRRGYEQYF TGTGCCAGCAGCTTTAGACGGGGCTACGAGCAGTACTTC
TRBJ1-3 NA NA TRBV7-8 CASSLVGGTSGNTIYF TGTGCCAGCAGCTTAGTCGGGGGGACCTCTGGAAACACCATATATTTT
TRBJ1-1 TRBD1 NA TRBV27 CASTTTGGARWGTEAFF TGTGCCAGCACCACGACAGGGGGCGCTCGGTGGGGCACTGAAGCTTTCTTT
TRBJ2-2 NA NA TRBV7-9 CASSLRVVDRNTGELFF TGTGCCAGCAGCTTACGGGTGGTAGACCGTAACACCGGGGAGCTGTTTTTT
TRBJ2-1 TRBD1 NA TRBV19 CASSNRGRRDGNEQFF TGTGCCAGTAGTAACAGGGGGCGAAGGGATGGAAATGAGCAGTTCTTC
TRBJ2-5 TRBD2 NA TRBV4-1 CASSQGGGARETQYF TGCGCCAGCAGCCAAGGCGGGGGGGCCAGGGAGACCCAGTACTTC
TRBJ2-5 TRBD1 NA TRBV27 CASSLALTGLETQYF TGTGCCAGCAGTTTAGCCCTGACAGGGCTCGAGACCCAGTACTTC
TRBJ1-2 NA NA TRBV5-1 CASSLRDTFTGYTF TGCGCCAGCAGCTTGAGAGATACCTTCACTGGCTACACCTTC
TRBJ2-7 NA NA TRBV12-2 CASRLGTSGGATGEQYF TGTGCAAGTCGCTTAGGCACTAGCGGGGGCGCTACTGGAGAGCAGTACTTC
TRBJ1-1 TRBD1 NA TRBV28 CASSGAGRGHVSNTEAFF TGTGCCAGCAGTGGGGCCGGCAGGGGGCATGTTTCGAACACTGAAGCTTTCTTT
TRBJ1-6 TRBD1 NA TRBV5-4 CASSLSPGGGSPLHF TGTGCCAGCAGCTTGTCTCCAGGGGGCGGTTCACCCCTCCACTTT
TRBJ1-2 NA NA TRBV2 CASKADYYYGYTF TGTGCCAGCAAGGCAGACTACTACTATGGCTACACCTTC
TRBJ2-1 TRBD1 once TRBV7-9 CASSLAGTEYNEQFF TGTGCCAGCAGCTTAGCTGGGACAGAATACAATGAGCAGTTCTTC
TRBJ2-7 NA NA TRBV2 CASVRQAPLWDEQYF TGTGCCAGCGTAAGACAGGCACCCCTATGGGACGAGCAGTACTTC
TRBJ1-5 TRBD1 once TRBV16 CASRMPGTVNQPQHF TGTGCCAGCCGAATGCCCGGGACAGTCAATCAGCCCCAGCATTTT
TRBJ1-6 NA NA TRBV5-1 CASSLGAGSAPLHF TGCGCCAGCAGCTTGGGGGCAGGGTCGGCACCCCTCCACTTT
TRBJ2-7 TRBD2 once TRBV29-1 CSVEETLAGGTYEQYF TGCAGCGTTGAAGAAACACTAGCGGGGGGGACTTACGAGCAGTACTTC
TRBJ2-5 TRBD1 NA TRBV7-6 CASSSRDRGETQYF TGTGCCAGCAGCTCCCGGGACAGGGGGGAGACCCAGTACTTC
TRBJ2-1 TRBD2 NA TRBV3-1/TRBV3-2 CASSRSGGATSYNEQFF TGTGCCAGCAGTCGTAGCGGGGGCGCAACCTCCTACAATGAGCAGTTCTTC
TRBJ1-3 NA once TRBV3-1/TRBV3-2 CASSQVGGFTGNTIYF TGTGCCAGCAGCCAAGTCGGGGGATTCACTGGAAACACCATATATTTT
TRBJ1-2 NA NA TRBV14 CASSPLSRSFYGYTF TGTGCCAGCAGCCCGCTATCCAGGTCCTTCTATGGCTACACCTTC
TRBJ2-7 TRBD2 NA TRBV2 CASSGASGGDTYEQYF TGTGCCAGCAGTGGGGCTAGCGGGGGGGACACCTACGAGCAGTACTTC
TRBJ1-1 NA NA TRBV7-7 CASSFTSNTEAFF TGTGCCAGCAGCTTTACGAGTAACACTGAAGCTTTCTTT
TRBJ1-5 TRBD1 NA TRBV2 CASSPGQVYQPQHF TGTGCCAGCAGCCCTGGACAGGTCTATCAGCCCCAGCATTTT
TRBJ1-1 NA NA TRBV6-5 CAGKTGGANTEAFF TGTGCCGGTAAGACCGGGGGGGCGAACACTGAAGCTTTCTTT
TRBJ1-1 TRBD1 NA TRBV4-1 CASSPRSGGITEAFF TGCGCCAGCAGCCCCCGTTCAGGGGGCATTACTGAAGCTTTCTTT
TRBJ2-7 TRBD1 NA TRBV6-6 CASRGRTGDHEQYF TGTGCCAGCAGGGGGAGGACAGGGGATCACGAGCAGTACTTC
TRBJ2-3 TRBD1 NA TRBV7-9 CASSFTGEPDTQYF TGTGCCAGCAGCTTCACAGGGGAGCCAGATACGCAGTATTTT
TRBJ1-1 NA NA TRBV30 CALSLVTEAFF TGTGCTCTATCATTAGTCACTGAAGCTTTCTTT
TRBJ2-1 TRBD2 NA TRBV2 CASSVEAGGNEQFF TGTGCCAGCAGTGTCGAAGCGGGGGGCAATGAGCAGTTCTTC
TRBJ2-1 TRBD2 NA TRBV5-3 CARSPLRLAGTNEQFF TGTGCCAGAAGCCCACTCCGACTAGCGGGGACCAATGAGCAGTTCTTC
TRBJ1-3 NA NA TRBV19 CASSLQGLGNTIYF TGTGCCAGTAGTTTACAGGGTCTCGGAAACACCATATATTTT
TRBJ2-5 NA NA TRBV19 CASSIDLGLGETQYF TGTGCCAGTAGTATAGATTTAGGACTTGGAGAGACCCAGTACTTC
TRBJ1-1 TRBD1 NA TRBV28 CASTRDRVTEAFF TGTGCCAGCACCAGGGACAGGGTCACTGAAGCTTTCTTT
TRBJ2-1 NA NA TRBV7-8 CASSVIRVPEGNEQFF TGTGCCAGCAGCGTTATCCGGGTCCCTGAGGGCAATGAGCAGTTCTTC
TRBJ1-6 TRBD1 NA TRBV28 CASSFPPGRGGLSYNSPLHF TGTGCCAGCAGTTTCCCCCCGGGGAGAGGGGGCCTCTCCTATAATTCACCCCTCCACTTT
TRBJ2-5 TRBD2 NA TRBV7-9 CASSFGTSGQETQYF TGTGCCAGCAGCTTCGGGACTAGCGGACAAGAGACCCAGTACTTC
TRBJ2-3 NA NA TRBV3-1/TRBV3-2 CASSQEGLAPRDTQYF TGTGCCAGCAGCCAAGAAGGGCTAGCGCCGCGAGATACGCAGTATTTT
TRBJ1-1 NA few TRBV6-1 CASSEFRGDISEAFF TGTGCCAGCAGTGAGTTCAGGGGAGACATCTCTGAAGCTTTCTTT
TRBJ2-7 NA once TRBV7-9 CASSGTSSYEQYF TGTGCCAGCAGCGGGACTTCCTCCTACGAGCAGTACTTC
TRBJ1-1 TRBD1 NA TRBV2 CASSSPPFDRGNTEAFF TGTGCCAGCAGTTCCCCCCCATTTGACAGGGGGAACACTGAAGCTTTCTTT
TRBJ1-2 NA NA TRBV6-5 CASSYPLRQNGYTF TGTGCCAGCAGTTACCCGCTCCGACAGAATGGCTACACCTTC
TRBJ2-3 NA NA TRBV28 CASSLSGASGTQYF TGTGCCAGCAGTTTATCGGGAGCAAGTGGTACGCAGTATTTT
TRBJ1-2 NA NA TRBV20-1 CSASTDRGNYGYTF TGCAGTGCTAGTACGGACAGAGGGAACTATGGCTACACCTTC
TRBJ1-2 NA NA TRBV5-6 CASNFLDRAVGYTF TGTGCCAGCAACTTTCTGGACAGAGCGGTTGGCTACACCTTC
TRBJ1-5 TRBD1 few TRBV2 CASRDRQGGQPQHF TGTGCCAGCAGGGACCGACAGGGCGGACAGCCCCAGCATTTT
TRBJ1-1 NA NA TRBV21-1 CTSRGAFF TGCACGTCTCGGGGGGCTTTCTTT
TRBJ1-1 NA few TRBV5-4 CASSPRGGENTEAFF TGTGCCAGCAGCCCTAGAGGGGGGGAGAACACTGAAGCTTTCTTT
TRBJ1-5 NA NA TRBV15 CATSRGTFQPQHF TGTGCCACCAGCAGAGGGACATTCCAGCCCCAGCATTTT
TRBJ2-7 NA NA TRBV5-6 CASSLGDAGAVYF TGTGCCAGCAGCTTGGGCGATGCGGGCGCAGTGTACTTC
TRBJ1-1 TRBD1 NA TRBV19 CASSIDRGPFGNTEAFF TGTGCCAGTAGTATTGACAGGGGGCCCTTCGGGAACACTGAAGCTTTCTTT
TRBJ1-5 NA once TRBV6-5 CASTGSEASYQPQHF TGTGCCAGCACCGGATCGGAGGCATCCTATCAGCCCCAGCATTTT